This T cell receptor beta chain was captured in a study of regulatory T cells in long-lasting Graves disease (dated by TCRdb to about 2021). For the study in its entirety: Persistent Graves' disease was defined as antithyroid drug treatment for over 5 years with persistently positive TSH receptor autoantibodies. Peripheral blood TCR sequencing and RNA sequencing compared persistent Graves' disease patients with newly diagnosed Graves' disease patients. The study was registered as a clinical trial and conducted in China. TCR sequencing covered around 13 persistent and roughly 20 newly diagnosed Graves' disease patients, some 33 samples in total. In the clinical cohort, patients with persistent Graves' disease had used antithyroid drugs for an average of about 10 years.

To prepare the library, multiplex PCR was applied. The sequencing machine was an Illumina HiSeq 4000. iRepertoire HTBI primers and Arm-PCR amplification of CDR3 regions were used to construct TCR beta libraries. Before sequencing, the PCR products went through gel purification. As for the original processing: Gene usage analysis of CDR3 amino acid clonotypes relied on the roughly 67 TRBV and 15 or so TRBJ segments identified across samples. Filtered high-quality paired reads were merged into contigs using COPE and FqMerger. BLAST was used to align contigs to IMGT TRBV, TRBD and TRBJ reference genes, with CDR3 defined following IMGT. Clonotypes above 0.1% frequency were classified as highly expanded clones. Shannon entropy served as the measure of repertoire diversity, while the Gini coefficient captured V-J evenness. A clonotype was considered public if more than one individual shared it. TCRdb reworked the public reads: Q25 trimming with fastp, MiXCR clone assembly, productive beta chains retained. Merged by CDR3 protein, the rows form single entries marked with the most common genes and DNA. The V and J calls here are based on TCRdb, not the publication. The sample profile shows around 450,000 distinct CDR3 sequences; 20% to 25% of them were found once. Together, the top ten hold around 7% of the sample.

General findings and caveats noted by the study authors: As a limitation, the authors acknowledged that the small sample size may reduce accuracy. Persistent patients shared more public clonotypes among themselves (approximately 2,500) than newly diagnosed patients did (more than 950). Lower TCR Shannon entropy and fewer highly expanded clones were observed in persistent Graves' disease patients than in newly diagnosed patients, which suggested clonal expansion. Sequencing and analysis were restricted to the TCR beta chain. The study examined only peripheral blood because the primary lesion, thyroid tissue, could not be accessed.

As regards this clonotype: Its target antigen remains unknown. No much larger clone exists at a distance of one base, and base qualities are not known.

The time point label corresponds to: persistent/refractory GD, antithyroid drugs over 5 years with positive TRAb. RNA was extracted from PBMCs in TRIzol for both TCR sequencing and RNA sequencing. The diagnosis of Graves' disease followed American Thyroid Association guidelines. Patients for the study were recruited at an endocrinology department in Xi'an, China. From each patient, around 9 milliliters of peripheral blood was collected into an EDTA anticoagulant tube. PBMCs were isolated by Ficoll Paque Plus density gradient separation without further T cell sorting. RNA quality was checked with an Agilent 2100 Bioanalyzer and agarose gel, and concentration with a NanoDrop 2000. This TCR derives from a female donor with Graves disease. This material consisted of peripheral blood mononuclear cells (PBMCs), taken when the disease was refractory, from a patient treated with antithyroid drugs.

In nucleotide form, the sequence is TGCAGTGCTAGAGTTCGGGGGTCCTACGAGCAGTACTTC. Its translation reads: CSARVRGSYEQYF. This chain is built from TRBV20-1 and TRBJ2-7; the D gene is perhaps TRBD2, from 6 matching bases. From the germline V gene (reference sequence), CDR1 is DFQATT and CDR2 is SNEGSKA. Including cysteine and phenylalanine, the CDR3 has 13 amino acids. Only CDR3 DNA remains: 39 bases, in frame from the first base. V drops 1 base and J drops 1 base, leaving 8 bases in between.